Reported below is one TCR beta chain. This clonotype was found many times. Its antigen target is currently unknown. No clone much larger than this one lies a single base away; base qualities are absent. This beta chain turned up in a library designed for alpha chains; as an off-target read, its abundance says little. The library was built by means of 5' RACE. The instrument was a NextSeq 500. The TCR library protocol attached a unique molecular identifier to each TCR cDNA molecule to allow correction of PCR and sequencing errors. The study's own analysis went as follows. Decombinator tools were used for TCR identification, UMI-based error correction and CDR3 extraction. TCRs above a frequency of 2 per 1,000, corresponding to the top 1% of the tumor frequency distribution, were defined as expanded. Renyi diversity was calculated using the R vegan package after each repertoire was subsampled 100 times to 5,000 TCRs. CDR3 similarity networks were built from amino acid triplet string-kernel similarity, with CDR3s being connected when pairwise similarity was above 0.82. TCRdb reanalyzed the raw reads on its own, using fastp at Q25 for trimming and MiXCR for clone calling, and kept in-frame beta chains. Every CDR3 protein is listed once, alongside the most common genes and DNA of its rows. What appears here as the V and J calls and clone size reflects TCRdb's work, not the paper's. The sample yields around 8,000 distinct CDR3 sequences; about 8.3% were counted once. Clones ranked in the top ten supply under 55% of the sample.

What this sample's time point label stands for: sample taken at primary tumor resection. Whole RNA extracted from tumor and nontumor lung tissue, or from cryopreserved PBMC samples, was used for TCR sequencing without cell sorting. The donors were some 72 patients from the lung TRACERx cohort who had early-stage, untreated non-small cell lung cancer. A patient was chosen for TCR sequencing only when enough RNA was available from at least two tumor regions. The data originate from a study of spatial heterogeneity in lung cancer (dated 2019 in TCRdb). Study-wide context: Beta-chain transcripts were consistently detected in greater numbers than alpha-chain transcripts, which likely reflected higher beta-chain transcript abundance. In the raw uncorrected reads, each unique combination of TCR and UMI appeared more than ten times on average. In non-small cell lung cancer, the study made a quantitative comparison of TCR alpha and beta repertoires among multiple tumor regions, matched nontumor lung and blood. TCR repertoire features were related to nonsynonymous mutation counts determined by whole-exome sequencing of tumor tissue. At surgery, both alpha and beta chains were TCR-sequenced in over 200 tumor regions, fewer than 85 matched nontumor lung samples and a few dozen PBMC samples. The study at large found these results: Additional single-cell paired TCR alpha and beta sequencing was considered necessary to confirm, at a functional level, the hypothesis that regional TCRs recognize regional mutations. Ubiquitous expanded tumor TCRs showed up in blood more often at tumor resection than at routine follow-up.

Trimming leaves V shorter by 5 bases and J shorter by 6 bases, with the junction holding 18 bases beyond the gene matches. Its CDR3 holds 17 amino acids, cysteine through phenylalanine. The DNA shown is the 51-base CDR3, in frame from base 1. CDR1 and CDR2, per the germline V gene, are MNHGY and SVAAGI. The receptor's source is a male donor with early-stage non-small cell lung cancer. The sequencing here drew on PBMCs, taken at surgery. The sequence links TRBV6-9 to TRBJ1-2, with 7 bases aligning to TRBD1. The CDR3 reads as follows: CASSAFWRGRLDHGYTF. In nucleotide form, the sequence is TGTGCCAGCAGTGCGTTTTGGAGGGGGCGCCTTGATCATGGCTACACCTTC.